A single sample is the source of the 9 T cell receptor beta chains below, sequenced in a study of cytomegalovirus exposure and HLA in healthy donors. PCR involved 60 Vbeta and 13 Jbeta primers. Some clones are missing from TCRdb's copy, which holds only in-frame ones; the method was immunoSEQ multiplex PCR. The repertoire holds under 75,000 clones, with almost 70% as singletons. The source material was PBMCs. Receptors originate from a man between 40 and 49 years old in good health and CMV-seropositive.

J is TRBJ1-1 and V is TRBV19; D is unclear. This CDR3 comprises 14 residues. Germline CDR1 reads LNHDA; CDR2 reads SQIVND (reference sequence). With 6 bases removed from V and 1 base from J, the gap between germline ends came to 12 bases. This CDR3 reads CASRSGPGNTEAFF. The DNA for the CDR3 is TGTGCCAGTAGGTCTGGGCCAGGGAACACTGAAGCTTTCTTT.

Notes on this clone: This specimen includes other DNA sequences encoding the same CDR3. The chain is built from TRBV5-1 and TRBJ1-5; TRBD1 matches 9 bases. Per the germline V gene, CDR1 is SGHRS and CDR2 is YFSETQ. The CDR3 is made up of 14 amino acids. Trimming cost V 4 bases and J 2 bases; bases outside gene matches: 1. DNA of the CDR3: TGCGCCAGCAGCAGGACAGGGGGCAATCAGCCCCAGCATTTT. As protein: CASSRTGGNQPQHF.

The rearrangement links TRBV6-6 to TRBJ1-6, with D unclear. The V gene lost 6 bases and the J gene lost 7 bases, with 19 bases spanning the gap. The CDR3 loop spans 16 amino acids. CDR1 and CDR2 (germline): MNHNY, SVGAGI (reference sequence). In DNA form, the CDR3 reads TGTGCCAGCAGAGGAGGGTTGGGGATGGAAAATTCACCCCTCCACTTT. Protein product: CASRGGLGMENSPLHF.

CDR3 DNA sequence: TGTGCCAGCAGTGAAAACGGAGAGACCCAGTACTTC. This translates into CASSENGETQYF. This chain uses TRBV2 with TRBJ2-5; no firm D call. Deletions cut 2 bases from V and 4 bases from J, with 5 bases between. Germline V CDR1 and CDR2: SNHLY, FYNNEI. This CDR3 has 12 amino acids. The variable domain in full, completed from reference TRBV2 and TRBJ2-5, reads EPEVTQTPSHQVTQMGQEVILRCVPISNHLYFYWYRQILGQKVEFLVSFYNNEISEKSEIFDDQFSVERPDGSNFTLKIRSTKLEDSAMYFCASSENGETQYFGPGTRLLVL.

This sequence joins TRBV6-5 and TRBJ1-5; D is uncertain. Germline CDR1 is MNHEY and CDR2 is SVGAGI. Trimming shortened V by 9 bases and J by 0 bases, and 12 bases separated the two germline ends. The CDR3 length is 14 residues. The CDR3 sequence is CASTGEYSNQPQHF. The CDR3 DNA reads TGTGCCAGTACCGGGGAATATAGCAATCAGCCCCAGCATTTT.

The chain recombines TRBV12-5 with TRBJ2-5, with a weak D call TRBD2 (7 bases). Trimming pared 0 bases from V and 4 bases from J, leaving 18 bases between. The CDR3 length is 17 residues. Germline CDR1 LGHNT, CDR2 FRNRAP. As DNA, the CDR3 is TGTGCTAGTGGTTTGGTACTTGGGGGGGGGCGTGGAGAGACCCAGTACTTC. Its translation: CASGLVLGGGRGETQYF. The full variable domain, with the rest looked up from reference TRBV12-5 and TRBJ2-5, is DARVTQTPRHKVTEMGQEVTMRCQPILGHNTVFWYRQTMMQGLELLAYFRNRAPLDDSGMPKDRFSAEMPDATLATLKIQPSEPRDSAVYFCASGLVLGGGRGETQYFGPGTRLLVL.

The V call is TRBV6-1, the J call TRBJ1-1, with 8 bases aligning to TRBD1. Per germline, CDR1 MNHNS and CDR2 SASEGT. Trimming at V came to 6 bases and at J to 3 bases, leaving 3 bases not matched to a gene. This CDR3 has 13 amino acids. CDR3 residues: CASSTQGDTEAFF. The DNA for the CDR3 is TGTGCCAGCAGCACACAGGGGGACACTGAAGCTTTCTTT.

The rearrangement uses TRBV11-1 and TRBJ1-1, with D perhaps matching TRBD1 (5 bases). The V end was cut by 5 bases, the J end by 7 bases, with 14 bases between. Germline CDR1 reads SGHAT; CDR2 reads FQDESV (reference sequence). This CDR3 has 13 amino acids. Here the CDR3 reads CASSRDRTNEAFF. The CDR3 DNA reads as TGTGCCAGCAGCCGAGACAGAACCAATGAAGCTTTCTTT.

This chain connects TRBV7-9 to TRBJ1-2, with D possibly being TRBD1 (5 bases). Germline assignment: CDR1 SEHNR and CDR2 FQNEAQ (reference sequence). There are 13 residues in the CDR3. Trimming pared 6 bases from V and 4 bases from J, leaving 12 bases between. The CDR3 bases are TGTGCCAGCAGTCAAGGGGCTAGCTATGGCTACACCTTC. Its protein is CASSQGASYGYTF.